Each of the 22 T cell receptor beta chains below was sequenced from the same sample in a study of blood T cell repertoires in COVID-19 (dated by TCRdb to 2019 to 2021). Library preparation was by the immunoSEQ multiplex PCR assay. Held by TCRdb, this immuneACCESS table contains in-frame sequences only and omits some clones. Under half of the omission traces to an unresolved V gene where checked; the cause of the rest is unknown. The sample yields about 76,000 clones; 86% were counted once. The ten largest account for 18% of the sample. Sequenced input: peripheral blood. Receptors originate from a human donor in a cohort sampled during active COVID-19.

For the CDR3, the DNA is TGTGCCAGCTCCGTAGAGGGGACAATCTCCTACAATGAGCAGTTCTTC. Its translation is CASSVEGTISYNEQFF. The V call is TRBV2, the J call TRBJ2-1; D possibly corresponds to TRBD1 (6 bases). The germline CDR1 and CDR2 sequences are SNHLY and FYNNEI. V lost 8 bases to trimming and J lost 0 bases, with 17 bases between them. The CDR3 is 16 amino acids.

The chain is built from TRBV5-6 and TRBJ2-4; 8 bases fit TRBD1. V gave up 7 bases and J gave up 3 bases; unmatched junction bases: 9. Germline V gene lookup returns CDR1 SGHDT and CDR2 YYEEEE. The CDR3 loop spans 15 amino acids. This CDR3 reads CASGLQGAVKNIQYF. The CDR3, as DNA: TGTGCCAGCGGCCTTCAGGGGGCCGTCAAAAACATTCAGTACTTC.

This clone was seen a handful of times. The chain carries TRBV7-2 and TRBJ2-7; D ambiguous. CDR1 SGHTA and CDR2 FQGNSA come from the germline V gene. The CDR3 contains 13 residues. Between the trimmed V and J ends, which lost 7 bases and 4 bases, there was a span of 14 bases. The CDR3 coding sequence is TGTGCCAGCACCTACGGTCCTAGGTACGAGCAGTACTTC. This translates into CASTYGPRYEQYF.

The chain combines TRBV30 with TRBJ2-7; weak D call: TRBD1 (6 bases). Germline assignment: CDR1 GTSNPN and CDR2 SVGIG (reference sequence). Trimming removed 8 bases from V and 0 bases from J, with 11 bases in between. There are 12 residues in the CDR3. Written as DNA, the CDR3 is TGTGCCGCCGGACAGACCTCCTACGAGCAGTACTTC. Translated, it gives CAAGQTSYEQYF.

This chain links TRBV3-1 (or the pseudogene TRBV3-2) with TRBJ2-7; 14 nucleotides agree with TRBD2. This CDR3 region has 15 residues. Per the germline V gene, CDR1 is LGHDT and CDR2 is YNNKEL (reference sequence). With V trimmed by 4 bases and J by 5 bases, 4 bases remained unmatched. The CDR3, as DNA: TGTGCCAGCAGCCCGGGGACTAGCGGGAGCGACGAGCAGTACTTC. Protein sequence: CASSPGTSGSDEQYF.

This sequence joins TRBV5-1 and TRBJ2-1, with D tentatively TRBD2 (5 bases). The CDR3 runs 16 residues. Germline CDR1 is SGHRS and CDR2 is YFSETQ. V lost 0 bases and J 0 bases, leaving 10 bases between the germline ends. The CDR3 sequence is CASSLVPGSSYNEQFF. The CDR3 DNA is TGCGCCAGCAGCTTGGTTCCGGGGAGCTCCTACAATGAGCAGTTCTTC. The complete variable domain, with remaining parts taken from reference TRBV5-1 and TRBJ2-1, reads KAGVTQTPRYLIKTRGQQVTLSCSPISGHRSVSWYQQTPGQGLQFLFEYFSETQRNKGNFPGRFSGRQFSNSRSEMNVSTLELGDSALYLCASSLVPGSSYNEQFFGPGTRLTVL.

The J gene is TRBJ1-1, the V gene TRBV21-1; the table assigns TRBD1, which was not confirmed against the DNA. TRBV21-1 is a pseudogene locus. This CDR3 is 11 amino acids long. The CDR3 DNA follows: TGTGCCAGCAGGCGTAACAGGGAAGCTTTCTTT. Encoded protein: CASRRNREAFF.

The chain employs TRBV24-1 and TRBJ2-2; 7 nucleotides align to TRBD1. Germline CDR1 is KGHDR and CDR2 is SFDVKD. This CDR3 has 16 residues. Trimming cost V 3 bases and J 0 bases; bases outside gene matches: 3. CDR3 sequence: CATSDTGAPNTGELFF. In DNA, the CDR3 is TGTGCCACCAGTGATACAGGGGCCCCGAACACCGGGGAGCTGTTTTTT.

The rearrangement links TRBV4-2 to TRBJ2-3, with 13 bases lining up with TRBD2. CDR1 and CDR2 (germline): LGHNA, YNFKEQ. The CDR3 consists of 17 residues. V dropped 6 bases and J dropped 6; count of bases not matched to a gene: 12. CDR3 nucleotides: TGTGCCAGCAGATATAGGTTGGGACTAGCGGGATCGGATACGCAGTATTTT. Its translation is CASRYRLGLAGSDTQYF.

The chain combines TRBV7-9 with TRBJ2-1, with D perhaps TRBD2 (6 bases). In germline, CDR1 is SEHNR, CDR2 FQNEAQ (reference sequence). V lost 0 bases, J lost 4 bases, and 10 bases lay in between. The CDR3 consists of 15 residues. CDR3 sequence: CASSLAAGQYNEQFF. The DNA for the CDR3 is TGTGCCAGCAGCTTAGCGGCGGGGCAATACAATGAGCAGTTCTTC. The variable domain in full, completed from reference TRBV7-9 and TRBJ2-1, reads DTGVSQNPRHKITKRGQNVTFRCDPISEHNRLYWYRQTLGQGPEFLTYFQNEAQLEKSRLLSDRFSAERPKGSFSTLEIQRTEQGDSAMYLCASSLAAGQYNEQFFGPGTRLTVL.

This sequence joins TRBV28 and TRBJ2-1, with 7 bases lining up with TRBD2. Germline CDR1 MDHEN, CDR2 SYDVKM. V dropped 2 bases and J dropped 0; count of bases not matched to a gene: 10. This CDR3 spans 18 amino acids. The CDR3 region has the DNA TGTGCCAGCAGTTTACCCTCTAGCGGAGGGGACTCCTACAATGAGCAGTTCTTC. This gives the protein CASSLPSSGGDSYNEQFF. The whole variable domain, remainder taken from reference TRBV28 and TRBJ2-1, is DVKVTQSSRYLVKRTGEKVFLECVQDMDHENMFWYRQDPGLGLRLIYFSYDVKMKEKGDIPEGYSVSREKKERFSLILESASTNQTSMYLCASSLPSSGGDSYNEQFFGPGTRLTVL.

This chain links TRBV5-4 with TRBJ2-1, with TRBD2 matching 8 bases. The CDR3 contains 12 residues. Germline V gene data show CDR1 as SGHNT and CDR2 as YYREEE (reference sequence). V lost 0 bases and J lost 16; bases outside the gene matches: 6. The DNA for the CDR3 is TGTGCCAGCAGCTTGGCCGGGGGACTAGATTTCTTC. This translates into CASSLAGGLDFF.

The genes are TRBV11-1 and TRBJ1-2; D is possibly TRBD1 (5 bases). Germline CDR1 reads SGHAT; CDR2 reads FQDESV (reference sequence). V dropped 1 base and J dropped 4 bases, with 10 bases sitting between them. CDR3 size: 14 residues. Here the CDR3 reads CASSLGHGGYGYTF. The CDR3 DNA reads TGTGCCAGCAGCTTAGGACACGGGGGCTATGGCTACACCTTC.

V usage is TRBV10-3 and J usage is TRBJ2-3, with 8 bases matching TRBD2. V was clipped by 4 bases and J by 5 bases; unmatched bases: 5. The V gene's germline CDR1 is ENHRY and CDR2 SYGVKD. There are 14 residues in the CDR3. The CDR3, as DNA: TGTGCCATCAGTGGGGTGAGCGGGGGAGATACGCAGTATTTT. It codes for CAISGVSGGDTQYF.

V gene TRBV30 combines with J gene TRBJ2-3; weak D call: TRBD1 (6 bases). Trimming left V 2 bases short and J 4 bases short, with 10 bases between. The CDR3 is made up of 13 amino acids. The germline V gene encodes CDR1 GTSNPN and CDR2 SVGIG (reference sequence). The CDR3 nucleotides are TGTGCCTGGAGTTCAACAGGGTCAGATACGCAGTATTTT. Encoded protein: CAWSSTGSDTQYF.

This clone was recorded only once. The V call is TRBV7-2, the J call TRBJ2-1, with 7 bases matching TRBD1. Trimming took 5 bases from V and 4 from J; bases not matched to a gene: 8. Per germline, CDR1 SGHTA and CDR2 FQGNSA. CDR3 size: 15 residues. The CDR3: CASSADRDPYNEQFF. For the CDR3, the DNA is TGTGCCAGCAGCGCCGACAGGGACCCTTACAATGAGCAGTTCTTC.

The rearrangement joins TRBV5-1 to TRBJ2-2; 7 bases line up with TRBD1. J gave up 6 bases and V 4 bases, and 9 bases lay outside the gene matches. Germline loops: CDR1 SGHRS, CDR2 YFSETQ. CDR3 length equals 15 residues. The CDR3 spells CASSPNAGGSGELFF. The DNA for the CDR3 is TGCGCCAGCAGCCCGAACGCAGGGGGATCCGGGGAGCTGTTTTTT.

The chain's CDR3 is CASIHRTRGGTEAFF. CDR3 sequence (DNA): TGTGCCAGCATCCACCGCACCCGGGGGGGCACTGAAGCTTTCTTT. The chain recombines TRBV6-5 with TRBJ1-1; possible D gene TRBD1, 5 bases. The CDR3 length is 15 residues. Per germline, CDR1 MNHEY and CDR2 SVGAGI. Trimming stripped 7 bases from V and 4 bases from J, with 19 bases between.

The chain couples TRBV6-2 or TRBV6-3 to TRBJ1-1; D ambiguous. The length of the CDR3 is 13 residues. From germline, CDR1 is MNHEY and CDR2 SVGEGT. V dropped 2 bases and J dropped 4 bases, with 8 bases sitting between them. CDR3 DNA: TGTGCCAGCAGTTACCGGGGTGGCACTGAAGCTTTCTTT. It specifies CASSYRGGTEAFF.

The rearrangement links TRBV5-5 to TRBJ2-2, with D perhaps TRBD1 (5 bases). Germline values: CDR1 SGHKS, CDR2 YYEKEE (reference sequence). V lost 6 bases to trimming and J lost 5 bases, with 8 bases between them. CDR3 size: 12 residues. CDR3 nucleotide sequence: TGTGCCAGCATCAGGGTTACCGGGGAGCTGTTTTTT. It is translated as CASIRVTGELFF.

The chain employs TRBV5-1 and TRBJ2-2, with D maybe TRBD1 (6 bases). CDR1 SGHRS and CDR2 YFSETQ come from the germline V gene. The CDR3 totals 14 residues. The ends were cut back, 7 bases at V and 2 bases at J, with 12 bases in the middle. CDR3 sequence: CASQGTPNTGELFF. In DNA form, the CDR3 reads TGCGCCAGCCAGGGGACACCCAACACCGGGGAGCTGTTTTTT.

This rearrangement joins TRBV7-6 to TRBJ2-7, with a possible D match to TRBD1 (6 bases). Trimming removed 3 bases at V and 0 bases at J, with 15 bases between. CDR1 SGHVS and CDR2 FNYEAQ come from the germline V gene. This CDR3 region has 16 residues. The CDR3 reads CASSFSEGVNSYEQYF. Written as DNA, the CDR3 is TGTGCCAGCAGCTTTTCCGAGGGGGTCAACTCCTACGAGCAGTACTTC.